This TCR beta chain derives from a study of Tregs in tolerant kidney transplant recipients. On this clone: As yet, its antigen is unknown.

Whole-study results and caveats: Antigen-driven expansion was suggested because donor-specific Tregs expanded more than all Tregs in tolerant patients.

Using immunoSEQ multiplex PCR, the repertoire was profiled, and TCRdb retains in-frame clones only, with some absent. Of about 69,000 clones in the sample, around 90% are singletons; the top ten hold more than 0.35%. The germline gives CDR1 SEHNR, CDR2 FQNEAQ (reference sequence). The V end lost 3 bases, the J end lost 3 bases, and 13 bases lay between the germline ends. CDR3 length equals 15 residues. The rearrangement joins TRBV7-9 to TRBJ2-3, with a weak D call TRBD1 (6 bases). The clonotype comes from a human donor who received a combined kidney and bone marrow transplant. The material was CD4+ T cells from blood, obtained before the transplant. CDR3 sequence (DNA): TGTGCCAGCAGCTTTACCCAAACAGGGACAGATACGCAGTATTTT. Protein product: CASSFTQTGTDTQYF.